Listed here is a single TCR beta chain. Its target is not known. This CDR3 region has 18 residues. V dropped 4 bases and J dropped 4; count of bases not matched to a gene: 16. TCRdb processed the 5' RACE reads anew with MiXCR; each CDR3 protein has one entry. Here the sample spans 350,000 to 450,000 distinct CDR3 sequences, approximately 17% being singletons. This record comes from a study of identical twins. Study-wide points: Low generation probability was overrepresented in out-of-frame alpha sequences shared by twins. Invariant cells of the MAIT and iNKT types might have partly distorted the zero-insertion analyses. Researchers reported weaker excess twin sharing in beta out-of-frame sequences.

What was sequenced was naive T cells sorted from blood. V gene TRBV12-3 or TRBV12-4 combines with J gene TRBJ1-2; TRBD1 matches at 9 bases. This sequence originates from a man aged 50 or older in good health. The CDR3 nucleotides read TGTGCCAGCAGTTCGGGGGACAGGGAAGCCTCTGGAATCTATGGCTACACCTTC. Translating gives CASSSGDREASGIYGYTF.